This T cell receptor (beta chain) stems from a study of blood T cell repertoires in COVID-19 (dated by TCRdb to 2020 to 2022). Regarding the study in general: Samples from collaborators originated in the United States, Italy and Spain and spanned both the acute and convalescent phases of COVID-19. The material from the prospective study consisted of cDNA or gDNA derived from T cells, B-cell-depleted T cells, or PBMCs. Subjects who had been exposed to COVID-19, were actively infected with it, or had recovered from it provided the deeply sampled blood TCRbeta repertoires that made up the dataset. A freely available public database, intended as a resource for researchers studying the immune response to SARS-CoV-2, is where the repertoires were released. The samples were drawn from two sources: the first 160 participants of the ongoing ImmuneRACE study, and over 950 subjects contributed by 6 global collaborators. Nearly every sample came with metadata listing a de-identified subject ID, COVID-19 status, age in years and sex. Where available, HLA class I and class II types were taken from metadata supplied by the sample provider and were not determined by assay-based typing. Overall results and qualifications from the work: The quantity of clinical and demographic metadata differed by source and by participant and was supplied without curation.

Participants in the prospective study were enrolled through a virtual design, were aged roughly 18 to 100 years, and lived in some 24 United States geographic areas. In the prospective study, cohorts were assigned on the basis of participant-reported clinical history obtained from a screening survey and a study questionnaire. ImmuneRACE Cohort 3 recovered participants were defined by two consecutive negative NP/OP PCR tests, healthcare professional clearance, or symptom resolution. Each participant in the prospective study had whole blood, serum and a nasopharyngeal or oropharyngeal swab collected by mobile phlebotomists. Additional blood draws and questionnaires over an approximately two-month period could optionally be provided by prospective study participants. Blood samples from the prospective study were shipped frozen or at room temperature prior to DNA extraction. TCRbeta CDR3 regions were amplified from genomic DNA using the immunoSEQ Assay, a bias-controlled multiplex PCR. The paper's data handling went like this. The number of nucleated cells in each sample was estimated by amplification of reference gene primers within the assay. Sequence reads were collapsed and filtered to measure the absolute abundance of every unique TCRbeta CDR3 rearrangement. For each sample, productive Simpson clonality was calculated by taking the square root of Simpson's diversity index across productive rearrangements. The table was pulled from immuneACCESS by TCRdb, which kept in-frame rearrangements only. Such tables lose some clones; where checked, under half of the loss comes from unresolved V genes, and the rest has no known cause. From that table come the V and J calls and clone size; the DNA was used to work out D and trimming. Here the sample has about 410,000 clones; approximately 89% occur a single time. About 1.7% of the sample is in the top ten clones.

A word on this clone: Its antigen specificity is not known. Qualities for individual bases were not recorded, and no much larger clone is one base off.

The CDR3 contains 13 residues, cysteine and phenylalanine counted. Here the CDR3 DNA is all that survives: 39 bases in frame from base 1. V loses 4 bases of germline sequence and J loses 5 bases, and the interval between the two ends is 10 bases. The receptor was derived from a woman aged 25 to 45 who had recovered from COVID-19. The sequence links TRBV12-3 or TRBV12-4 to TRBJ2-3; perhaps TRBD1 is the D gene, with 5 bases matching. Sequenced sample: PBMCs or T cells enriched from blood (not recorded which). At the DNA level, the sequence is TGTGCCAGCAGTTCAGGGATGGAAGATACGCAGTATTTT. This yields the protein CASSSGMEDTQYF.